Listed below are T cell receptor beta chains from one sample, sequenced in a study of long-term antiretroviral therapy in people with HIV. Profiled with immunoSEQ multiplex PCR; TCRdb holds only in-frame clones, not every one. The sample consists of over 25,000 clones, more than 75% of them appearing once. The input for sequencing was unsorted PBMCs, taken 0.5 years after starting antiretroviral therapy. The origin of the receptors is a woman aged 18-29 years with HIV. CDR3s include the opening cysteine and the closing phenylalanine or tryptophan. D genes are given only for firm matches. A clone size is listed for some rows: how often the clone was seen (once, few, many), or a class if it is expanded.

J	D	size	V	CDR3	DNA
TRBJ2-7	NA	NA	TRBV5-1	CASSLGGTVTSDEQYF	TGCGCCAGCAGCTTGGGGGGAACGGTCACCAGCGACGAGCAGTACTTC
TRBJ2-1	TRBD2	NA	TRBV7-2	CASSQGLAGGNEQFF	TGTGCCAGCAGCCAGGGACTAGCGGGAGGCAATGAGCAGTTCTTC
TRBJ2-1	TRBD2	few	TRBV9	CASSATAGTSGSSYNEQFF	TGTGCCAGCAGCGCCACCGCTGGGACTAGCGGAAGCTCCTACAATGAGCAGTTCTTC
TRBJ2-4	TRBD2	NA	TRBV7-2	CASSFELAGIKNIQYF	TGTGCCAGCAGCTTCGAACTAGCGGGAATCAAAAACATTCAGTACTTC
TRBJ1-1	NA	few	TRBV25-1	CASSPVIPGTEAFF	TGTGCCAGCAGCCCGGTCATCCCGGGGACTGAAGCTTTCTTT
TRBJ2-1	NA	once	TRBV21-1	CASRPAGGTSGRAPFNEQFF	TGTGCCAGCAGACCAGCCGGCGGGACTAGCGGGAGGGCCCCATTTAATGAGCAGTTCTTC
TRBJ1-2	NA	NA	TRBV12-5	CASGLGVNYGYTF	TGTGCTAGTGGTTTGGGGGTTAACTATGGCTACACCTTC
TRBJ2-1	NA	NA	TRBV11-3	CASSLTPGTFNEQFF	TGTGCCAGCAGCTTAACACCTGGGACGTTCAATGAGCAGTTCTTC
TRBJ1-1	NA	NA	TRBV18	CASSPDRRVNTEAFF	TGTGCCAGCTCACCAGACAGGAGAGTGAACACTGAAGCTTTCTTT
TRBJ2-3	TRBD2	NA	TRBV11-2	CASSFGLAASDTQYF	TGTGCCAGCAGCTTCGGACTAGCGGCTTCAGATACGCAGTATTTT
TRBJ2-3	TRBD1	once	TRBV6-6	CASTNQGDKARF	TGTGCCAGCACGAACCAGGGGGACAAAGCCCGTTTT
TRBJ2-2	NA	NA	TRBV16	CASSQSSANTGELFF	TGTGCCAGCAGCCAATCATCAGCGAACACCGGGGAGCTGTTTTTT
TRBJ2-7	TRBD2	NA	TRBV28	CASSLQSGGTYEQYF	TGTGCCAGCAGTTTACAGAGCGGGGGCACCTACGAGCAGTACTTC
TRBJ1-1	NA	NA	TRBV6-5	CASSYSRGGDTEAFF	TGTGCCAGCAGTTACTCGAGAGGGGGGGACACTGAAGCTTTCTTT
TRBJ2-1	TRBD2	once	TRBV2	CASMASGITGQFF	TGTGCCAGCATGGCTAGCGGGATAACGGGGCAGTTCTTC
TRBJ1-2	TRBD1	NA	TRBV6-5	CASLNRGRAGYTF	TGTGCCAGCCTTAACAGGGGGAGAGCTGGCTACACCTTC
TRBJ2-3	NA	once	TRBV14	CASSQDWGSDTQYF	TGTGCCAGCAGCCAAGATTGGGGCTCAGATACGCAGTATTTT
TRBJ2-7	NA	NA	TRBV7-4	CAGRSLSSYEQYF	TGTGCCGGGCGGTCCTTGAGCTCCTACGAGCAGTACTTC
TRBJ2-1	TRBD2	NA	TRBV7-8	CASSLYGREGNEQFF	TGTGCCAGCAGCTTATATGGACGGGAGGGGAATGAGCAGTTCTTC
TRBJ1-1	NA	few	TRBV6-1	CASSEMVLNTEAFF	TGTGCCAGCAGTGAAATGGTGTTGAACACTGAAGCTTTCTTT
TRBJ2-3	TRBD2	NA	TRBV7-2	CASRVRGESTDTQYF	TGTGCCAGCAGGGTGCGGGGGGAGAGCACAGATACGCAGTATTTT
TRBJ1-5	NA	NA	TRBV27	CASSLGGINQPQHF	TGTGCCAGCAGTTTAGGGGGGATTAATCAGCCCCAGCATTTT
TRBJ2-7	NA	NA	TRBV5-8	CASSLGPTNFYEQYF	TGTGCCAGCAGCTTGGGACCCACGAACTTCTACGAGCAGTACTTC
TRBJ2-1	NA	NA	TRBV28	CASSFPGTGQFF	TGTGCCAGCAGTTTCCCCGGGACGGGGCAGTTCTTC
TRBJ1-2	TRBD1	NA	TRBV6-1	CASRSDRGRGYTF	TGTGCCAGCAGGTCCGACAGGGGGCGAGGCTACACCTTC
TRBJ1-5	TRBD1	once	TRBV7-8	CASSSRQGSNQPQHF	TGTGCCAGCAGCTCCCGACAGGGGAGCAATCAGCCCCAGCATTTT
TRBJ1-5	NA	NA	TRBV6-5	CASSAGDSNQPQHF	TGTGCCAGCAGCGCAGGGGATAGCAATCAGCCCCAGCATTTT
TRBJ2-7	TRBD2	NA	TRBV7-6	CASSPTSGSRDEQYF	TGTGCCAGCAGCCCAACTAGCGGGAGTAGGGACGAGCAGTACTTC
TRBJ2-7	NA	NA	TRBV27	CASSPTYEQYF	TGTGCCAGCAGCCCGACCTACGAGCAGTACTTC
TRBJ2-3	NA	NA	TRBV7-2	CASSPQAVSTDTQYF	TGTGCCAGCAGCCCCCAAGCGGTGAGCACAGATACGCAGTATTTT
TRBJ2-3	TRBD2	NA	TRBV27	CASSPPVIAGRTDTQYF	TGTGCCAGCAGTCCTCCCGTTATAGCGGGGCGCACAGATACGCAGTATTTT
TRBJ1-1	NA	NA	TRBV9	CASSVVGSEAFF	TGTGCCAGCAGCGTAGTTGGGTCTGAAGCTTTCTTT
TRBJ2-4	NA	NA	TRBV7-9	CASSLRVGDRVIQYF	TGTGCCAGCAGCTTACGGGTGGGAGATCGGGTCATTCAGTACTTC
TRBJ1-2	NA	NA	TRBV15	CATSRVPGATINYGYTF	TGTGCCACCAGCAGAGTACCAGGTGCCACGATTAACTATGGCTACACCTTC
TRBJ2-7	NA	NA	TRBV13	CASSLGRGFYEQYF	TGTGCCAGCAGCTTAGGCAGGGGCTTCTACGAGCAGTACTTC
TRBJ2-3	NA	NA	TRBV19	CASSIGAGIRTDTQYF	TGTGCCAGTAGTATAGGGGCAGGGATACGCACAGATACGCAGTATTTT
TRBJ2-7	TRBD1	once	TRBV10-3	CAISSTGGSYEQYF	TGTGCCATCAGTTCGACAGGGGGCTCCTACGAGCAGTACTTC
TRBJ2-3	TRBD2	NA	TRBV7-6	CASSLVGGGADTQYF	TGTGCCAGCAGCTTAGTTGGGGGGGGAGCAGATACGCAGTATTTT
TRBJ2-7	NA	NA	TRBV29-1	CSVRDSTYEQYF	TGCAGCGTCCGGGACTCAACCTACGAGCAGTACTTC
TRBJ2-3	NA	NA	TRBV4-3	CASSQDGVADTQYF	TGCGCCAGCAGCCAAGATGGGGTTGCAGATACGCAGTATTTT
TRBJ2-7	NA	NA	TRBV5-8	CASSPRLLHEQYF	TGTGCCAGCAGCCCCCGATTACTTCACGAGCAGTACTTC